Below are 3 T cell receptor beta chains sequenced from a single sample in a study of T cell responses to AZD1222 COVID-19 vaccine. Libraries were prepared by immunoSEQ multiplex PCR; TCRdb keeps only in-frame clonotypes and omits some of them. Among 100,000 to 120,000 clones listed, approximately 89% were seen once. Sequenced here: peripheral blood, sampled 28 days after the second AZD1222 dose. The receptors derive from an adult who received the AZD1222 COVID-19 vaccine.

The V and J genes are TRBV28 and TRBJ2-7; weak D call: TRBD1 (5 bases). CDR1 is MDHEN and CDR2 is SYDVKM in the germline V gene. Trimming left V 5 bases short and J 0 bases short, with 14 bases between. The CDR3 consists of 15 residues. CDR3 sequence: CASSPGFTTSYEQYF. The CDR3 DNA sequence: TGTGCCAGCAGTCCAGGGTTCACGACCTCCTACGAGCAGTACTTC.

The chain couples TRBV12-3 or TRBV12-4 to TRBJ1-2; possible D gene TRBD1, 6 bases. V shed 10 bases and J shed 4 bases, with 16 bases lying between them. The CDR3 length is 13 residues. The CDR3 here is CAIRGAGAYGYTF. The DNA of the CDR3 is TGTGCCATCAGGGGCGCGGGGGCCTATGGCTACACCTTC.

The chain recombines TRBV18 with TRBJ1-5; TRBD1 might be the D (5 bases). Deletions cut 5 bases from V and 4 bases from J, with 9 bases between. Germline assignment: CDR1 KGHSH and CDR2 LQKENI. The CDR3 consists of 13 residues. The CDR3 sequence is CASSKDKNQPQHF. The CDR3 nucleotides read TGTGCCAGCTCAAAGGACAAGAATCAGCCCCAGCATTTT.